The 30 T cell receptor beta chains below were found in one sample sequenced in a study of beta chain features in type 1 diabetes. Isolated RNA was reverse transcribed in full, so expressed TCRB transcripts were sequenced. Using immunoSEQ multiplex PCR, the repertoire was profiled, and TCRdb retains in-frame clones only, with some absent. The table includes some 250,000 clones, 25% to 30% detected once. Sequencing input: central memory CD4+ T cells from blood. All receptors derive from a man aged 25-45 years in good health.

V usage is TRBV4-2 and J usage is TRBJ1-2, with D possibly TRBD1 on 6 matching bases. V gave up 2 bases and J gave up 8 bases, with 12 bases separating them. Germline-derived CDR1 and CDR2 are LGHNA and YNFKEQ. The CDR3 consists of 13 residues. CDR3 sequence reads: CASSQQQGIGYTF. CDR3 bases: TGTGCCAGCAGCCAACAGCAGGGGATAGGCTACACCTTC.

This rearrangement joins TRBV5-1 to TRBJ2-2; possibly TRBD2 for D (5 bases). CDR1 SGHRS and CDR2 YFSETQ come from the germline V gene. CDR3 length: 16 amino acids. V was cut by 4 bases and J by 4 bases, with 17 bases left in between. CDR3 sequence (DNA): TGCGCCAGCAGCCCCCAACTAGTTCCGGGCACCGGGGAGCTGTTTTTT. Amino acid sequence: CASSPQLVPGTGELFF. Variable domain in full (rest from reference TRBV5-1 and TRBJ2-2): KAGVTQTPRYLIKTRGQQVTLSCSPISGHRSVSWYQQTPGQGLQFLFEYFSETQRNKGNFPGRFSGRQFSNSRSEMNVSTLELGDSALYLCASSPQLVPGTGELFFGEGSRLTVL.

The chain carries TRBV7-8 and TRBJ2-4, with D possibly being TRBD1 or TRBD2 (5 bases each). The V and J ends lost 5 bases and 9 bases respectively, with 20 bases between them. CDR1 is SGHVS and CDR2 is FQNEAQ in the germline V gene. This CDR3 has 15 amino acids. The CDR3 spells CASSPHDGAQSIQYF. The CDR3 bases are TGTGCCAGCAGCCCCCACGACGGGGCCCAAAGCATTCAGTACTTC.

The rearrangement joins TRBV7-9 to TRBJ1-2; 8 bases agree with TRBD1. From germline, CDR1 is SEHNR and CDR2 FQNEAQ (reference sequence). The ends lost 4 bases at V and 13 bases at J; junction bases unmatched: 14. The CDR3 is 14 amino acids. CDR3 sequence: CASSSSTLTGVVTF. The CDR3 bases are TGTGCCAGCAGCTCGAGCACCTTGACAGGGGTCGTCACCTTC. The complete variable domain, with remaining parts taken from reference TRBV7-9 and TRBJ1-2, reads DTGVSQNPRHKITKRGQNVTFRCDPISEHNRLYWYRQTLGQGPEFLTYFQNEAQLEKSRLLSDRFSAERPKGSFSTLEIQRTEQGDSAMYLCASSSSTLTGVVTFGSGTRLTVV.

The chain employs TRBV30 and TRBJ1-1; TRBD1 matches at 8 bases. Trimming took 2 bases from V and 4 from J; bases not matched to a gene: 9. The CDR3 has 15 amino acids. Germline V lookup: CDR1 GTSNPN, CDR2 SVGIG (reference sequence). CDR3 region: CAWSTGTGRSTEAFF. The CDR3 bases are TGTGCCTGGAGTACCGGGACAGGAAGAAGCACTGAAGCTTTCTTT.

This sequence joins TRBV30 and TRBJ1-5; no reliable D call. There are 15 residues in the CDR3. The V gene's germline CDR1 is GTSNPN and CDR2 SVGIG (reference sequence). Trimming stripped 0 bases from V and 4 bases from J, with 13 bases between. DNA for the CDR3: TGTGCCTGGAGTGTAGGGAGGTGGGCAAATCAGCCCCAGCATTTT. Encoded protein: CAWSVGRWANQPQHF.

The V call is TRBV7-2, the J call TRBJ2-1; D is unclear. From germline, CDR1 is SGHTA and CDR2 FQGNSA. CDR3 size: 16 residues. V dropped 5 bases and J dropped 8 bases, with 22 bases sitting between them. The DNA of the CDR3 is TGTGCCAGCAGCCCCGCTAGTGCAGCCCAGTGGGATGAGCAGTTCTTC. Amino acids: CASSPASAAQWDEQFF.

CDR3 amino acids: CATQGGPYEQYF. The CDR3 DNA sequence: TGTGCCACCCAGGGCGGCCCCTACGAGCAGTACTTC. The rearrangement uses TRBV28 and TRBJ2-7; perhaps TRBD1 as D (5 bases). Trimming removed 10 bases from V and 2 bases from J, with 12 bases in between. CDR3 length equals 12 residues. Germline-derived CDR1 and CDR2 are MDHEN and SYDVKM.

This clone was detected a few times. The gene calls are TRBV5-1 and TRBJ2-1; 11 nucleotides match TRBD2. V shed 4 bases and J 10 bases; nucleotides not matched to a gene: 10. The CDR3 is made up of 15 amino acids. From germline, CDR1 is SGHRS and CDR2 YFSETQ. CDR3 nucleotides: TGCGCCAGCAGCCCATTAGCGGGAGGGCCAACAGAGCAGTTCTTC. Its translation: CASSPLAGGPTEQFF.

The chain has TRBV18 and TRBJ2-1; either TRBD1 or TRBD2 may supply D (5 bases each). Germline V gene lookup returns CDR1 KGHSH and CDR2 LQKENI. The CDR3 extends over 13 amino acids. Deletions cut 3 bases from V and 9 bases from J, with 12 bases between. Here the CDR3 reads CASSPRDEFEQFF. CDR3 nucleotide sequence: TGTGCCAGCTCACCTAGGGACGAATTTGAGCAGTTCTTC.

This clone was detected ten times or more. V is TRBV4-1 and J is TRBJ2-1; D gene unclear. Germline CDR1 and CDR2: MGHRA and YSYEKL. Trimming cost V 2 bases and J 6 bases, with 8 bases left between them. This CDR3 has 13 amino acids. Written as DNA, the CDR3 is TGCGCCAGCAGCCAATCTGCCTTCAATGAGCAGTTCTTC. Translation: CASSQSAFNEQFF.

This clone was detected ten times or more. The chain is built from TRBV13 and TRBJ2-1; no clear D gene. The CDR3 length is 13 residues. Germline CDR1 reads PRHDT; CDR2 reads FYEKMQ (reference sequence). Between the trimmed V and J ends, which lost 3 bases and 8 bases, there was a span of 11 bases. DNA of the CDR3: TGTGCCAGCAGCTTCGGGCGGTCAGATGAGCAGTTCTTC. Protein: CASSFGRSDEQFF.

V and J are TRBV6-5 and TRBJ1-6; no clear D gene. V lost 4 bases and J lost 7, with 11 bases in between. The CDR3 has 14 amino acids. Germline V gives CDR1 MNHEY, CDR2 SVGAGI. The CDR3 coding sequence is TGTGCCAGCAGTTCGACATTCCCCAATTCACCCCTCCACTTT. Encoded protein: CASSSTFPNSPLHF.

This clone was picked up one time. This rearrangement joins TRBV6-5 to TRBJ2-7, with TRBD2 matching over 8 bases. Germline loops: CDR1 MNHEY, CDR2 SVGAGI. The CDR3 length is 15 residues. With 6 bases clipped from V and 0 bases from J, the junction kept 7 bases outside the gene matches. The CDR3 here is CASRPIAGPSYEQYF. The CDR3 DNA sequence: TGTGCCAGCAGGCCAATAGCGGGACCCTCCTACGAGCAGTACTTC.

The J gene is TRBJ2-3, the V gene TRBV11-3, with TRBD1 matching over 7 bases. CDR3 length equals 14 residues. J gave up 4 bases and V 5 bases, and 6 bases lay outside the gene matches. In germline, CDR1 is SGHNT, CDR2 YENEEA. The CDR3 coding sequence is TGTGCCAGCAGCGAGGGACAGAGACCAGATACGCAGTATTTT. Residues: CASSEGQRPDTQYF.

The rearrangement uses TRBV4-1 and TRBJ2-1; a possible D gene is TRBD2 (6 bases). The CDR3 spans 13 residues. In germline, CDR1 is MGHRA, CDR2 YSYEKL. V gave up 6 bases and J gave up 10 bases, with 16 bases separating them. The CDR3: CASSLPSSAEQFF. The CDR3, as DNA: TGCGCCAGCAGTTTACCCTCTAGCGCCGAGCAGTTCTTC.

The rearrangement uses TRBV2 and TRBJ2-3; D is perhaps TRBD2 (5 bases). V was clipped by 7 bases and J by 4 bases, with 9 bases between them. The CDR3 contains 12 residues. The germline V gene encodes CDR1 SNHLY and CDR2 FYNNEI. The CDR3 sequence is CASKLEADTQYF. The CDR3 nucleotides are TGTGCCAGCAAGTTGGAGGCAGATACGCAGTATTTT.

This clone came up a few times. The V and J genes are TRBV6-5 and TRBJ2-3; D not certain. Germline lookup yields CDR1 MNHEY and CDR2 SVGAGI. The V end was cut by 4 bases, the J end by 15 bases, with 17 bases between. The CDR3 has 12 residues. CDR3 DNA sequence: TGTGCCAGCAGTTCCCGGTTGTGGGCCCCCTATTTT. Amino acid sequence: CASSSRLWAPYF.

V usage is TRBV29-1 and J usage is TRBJ2-5, with D perhaps matching TRBD1 (5 bases). CDR1 is SQVTM and CDR2 is ANQGSEA in the germline V gene. The CDR3 loop spans 13 amino acids. The germline V and J ends were trimmed by 3 bases and 5 bases, with 13 bases remaining between them. The CDR3 coding sequence is TGCAGCGTTGACCAGGGCTCTGGCGAGACCCAGTACTTC. Translating gives CSVDQGSGETQYF.

The chain joins TRBV7-2 to TRBJ2-1; TRBD1 or TRBD2 may be the D gene (5 bases each). The germline V gene has CDR1 SGHTA and CDR2 FQGNSA. The CDR3 is 17 amino acids. Trimming took off 5 bases at V and 0 bases at J, with 17 bases between the two ends. CDR3 coding DNA: TGTGCCAGCAGCCTTCTTGGGGGTCCCAGCTCCTACAATGAGCAGTTCTTC. Translating gives CASSLLGGPSSYNEQFF. Together with reference TRBV7-2 and TRBJ2-1, the CDR3 gives the full variable domain: GAGVSQSPSNKVTEKGKDVELRCDPISGHTALYWYRQSLGQGLEFLIYFQGNSAPDKSGLPSDRFSAERTGGSVSTLTIQRTQQEDSAVYLCASSLLGGPSSYNEQFFGPGTRLTVL.

This clone appeared a few times. The CDR3: CASSLGNSQHTQYF. CDR3 nucleotides: TGCGCCAGCAGCTTGGGTAACAGCCAGCATACGCAGTATTTT. This chain connects TRBV5-1 to TRBJ2-3; D remains ambiguous. Deletions cut 0 bases from V and 7 bases from J, with 12 bases between. Germline-derived CDR1 and CDR2 are SGHRS and YFSETQ. There are 14 residues in the CDR3.

V and J are TRBV19 and TRBJ1-2, with 8 bases fitting TRBD1. Germline values: CDR1 LNHDA, CDR2 SQIVND (reference sequence). The CDR3 extends over 15 amino acids. V lost 5 bases to trimming and J lost 4 bases; unmatched junction nucleotides: 9. The CDR3 loop is CASSPWTGKGYGYTF. The CDR3, as DNA: TGTGCCAGTAGTCCGTGGACAGGGAAGGGCTATGGCTACACCTTC.

This chain joins TRBV28 and TRBJ2-1; D unclear. Looked up from germline, CDR1 is MDHEN and CDR2 is SYDVKM. The CDR3 totals 16 residues. The ends were cut back, 3 bases at V and 7 bases at J, with 19 bases in the middle. CDR3 nucleotide sequence: TGTGCCAGCAGTTTTGACACACGCATTACAAGGAATGAGCAGTTCTTC. Its protein product is CASSFDTRITRNEQFF.

The V call is TRBV29-1, the J call TRBJ2-3, with D possibly being TRBD1 (5 bases). This CDR3 has 14 amino acids. Germline assignment: CDR1 SQVTM and CDR2 ANQGSEA. Trimming took off 3 bases at V and 1 base at J, with 11 bases between the two ends. CDR3 sequence reads: CSVDWGRGTDTQYF. As DNA, the CDR3 is TGCAGCGTTGACTGGGGCAGGGGCACAGATACGCAGTATTTT.

This clone has a handful of counts. V and J are TRBV7-9 and TRBJ2-7; no definite D call. CDR1 is SEHNR, CDR2 FQNEAQ, per germline (reference sequence). Trimming took 2 bases from V and 3 from J, leaving 5 bases between them. The CDR3 totals 12 residues. CDR3 sequence reads: CASSLLDYEQYF. The CDR3 DNA reads as TGTGCCAGCAGCTTACTGGACTACGAGCAGTACTTC.

This clone was counted a few times. V usage is TRBV10-3 and J usage is TRBJ2-1; no reliable D call. The CDR3 spans 14 residues. V lost 4 bases to trimming and J lost 10 bases, with 17 bases between them. From germline, CDR1 is ENHRY and CDR2 SYGVKD. CDR3 sequence (DNA): TGTGCCATCAGTGTGAGGCTAGACTCCGGCGAGCAGTTCTTC. Amino acids: CAISVRLDSGEQFF.

A note on this clone: Different DNA sequences within this sample yield the same CDR3. This sequence joins TRBV7-2 and TRBJ2-1; 9 bases fit TRBD2. This CDR3 contains 16 residues. Per the germline V gene, CDR1 is SGHTA and CDR2 is FQGNSA. The V gene end was trimmed by 1 base and the J gene end by 3 bases; junction bases not matched to a gene: 4. The CDR3: CASSLVGSGSYNEQFF. The CDR3 coding sequence is TGTGCCAGCAGCTTAGTGGGTAGCGGGAGCTACAATGAGCAGTTCTTC.

Only one count was recorded for this clone. V is TRBV15 and J is TRBJ2-1; D not certain. Germline lookup yields CDR1 LNHNV and CDR2 YYDKDF (reference sequence). CDR3 length: 16 residues. Between the trimmed V and J ends, which lost 1 base and 2 bases, there was a span of 12 bases. The CDR3 sequence: CATSRAPDPTYNEQFF. CDR3 DNA sequence: TGTGCCACCAGCAGAGCACCGGACCCCACCTACAATGAGCAGTTCTTC. Drawing the rest from reference TRBV15 and TRBJ2-1, the complete variable domain is DAMVIQNPRYQVTQFGKPVTLSCSQTLNHNVMYWYQQKSSQAPKLLFHYYDKDFNNEADTPDNFQSRRPNTSFCFLDIRSPGLGDTAMYLCATSRAPDPTYNEQFFGPGTRLTVL.

The genes are TRBV2 and TRBJ2-6; D is unresolved. The CDR3 has 14 residues. CDR1 and CDR2 (germline): SNHLY, FYNNEI. Trimming removed 8 bases at V and 4 bases at J, with 12 bases between. CDR3 region: CASLRDSGANVLTF. CDR3 DNA sequence: TGTGCCAGCCTAAGGGATTCCGGGGCCAACGTCCTGACTTTC.

This clone turned up a few times. The gene calls are TRBV2 and TRBJ2-3, with 8 bases aligning to TRBD2. The trim removed 8 bases at V and 0 bases at J, leaving 13 bases unmatched. The CDR3 totals 17 residues. Germline loops: CDR1 SNHLY, CDR2 FYNNEI. DNA for the CDR3: TGTGCCAGCCGTCTCAGCGGGAGTCCCCGTAGCACAGATACGCAGTATTTT. The encoded protein is CASRLSGSPRSTDTQYF.